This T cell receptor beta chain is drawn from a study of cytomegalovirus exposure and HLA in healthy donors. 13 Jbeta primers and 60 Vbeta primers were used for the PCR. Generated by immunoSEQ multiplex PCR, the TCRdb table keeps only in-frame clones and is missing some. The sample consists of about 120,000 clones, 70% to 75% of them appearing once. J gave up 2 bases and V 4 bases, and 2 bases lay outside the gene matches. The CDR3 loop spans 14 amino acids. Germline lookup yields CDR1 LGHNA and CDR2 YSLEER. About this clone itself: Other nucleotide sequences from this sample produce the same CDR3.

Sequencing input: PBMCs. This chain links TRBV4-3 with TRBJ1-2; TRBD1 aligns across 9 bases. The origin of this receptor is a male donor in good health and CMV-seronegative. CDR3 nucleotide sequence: TGCGCCAGCAGCCCGGGACAGGGAAACTATGGCTACACCTTC. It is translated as CASSPGQGNYGYTF.